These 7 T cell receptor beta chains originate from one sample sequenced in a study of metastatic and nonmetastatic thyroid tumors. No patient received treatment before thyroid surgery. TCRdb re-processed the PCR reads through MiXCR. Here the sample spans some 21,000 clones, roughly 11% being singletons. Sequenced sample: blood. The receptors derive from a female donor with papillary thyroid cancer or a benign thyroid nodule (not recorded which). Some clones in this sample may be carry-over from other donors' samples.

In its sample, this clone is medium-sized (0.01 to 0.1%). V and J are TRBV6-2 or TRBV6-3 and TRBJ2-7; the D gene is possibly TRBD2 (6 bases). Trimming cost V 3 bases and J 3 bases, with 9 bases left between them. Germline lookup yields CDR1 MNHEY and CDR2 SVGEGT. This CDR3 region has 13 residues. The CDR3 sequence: CASSYPGDYEQYF. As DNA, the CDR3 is TGTGCCAGCAGTTATCCGGGGGACTACGAGCAGTACTTC.

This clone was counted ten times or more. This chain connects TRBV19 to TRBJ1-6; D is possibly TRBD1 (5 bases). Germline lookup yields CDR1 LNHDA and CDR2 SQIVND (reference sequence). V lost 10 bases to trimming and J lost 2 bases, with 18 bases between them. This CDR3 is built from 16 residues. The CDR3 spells CATQSRDGAYNSPLHF. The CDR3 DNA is TGTGCCACCCAATCCCGGGACGGAGCCTATAATTCACCCCTCCACTTT.

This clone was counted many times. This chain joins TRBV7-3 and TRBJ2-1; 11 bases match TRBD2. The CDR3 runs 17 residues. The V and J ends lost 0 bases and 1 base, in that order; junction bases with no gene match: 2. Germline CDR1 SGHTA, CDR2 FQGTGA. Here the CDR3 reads CASSLTGTSGSYNEQFF. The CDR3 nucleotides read TGTGCCAGCAGCTTAACTGGGACTAGCGGTTCCTACAATGAGCAGTTCTTC. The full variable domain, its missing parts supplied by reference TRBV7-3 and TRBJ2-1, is GAGVSQTPSNKVTEKGKYVELRCDPISGHTALYWYRQSLGQGPEFLIYFQGTGAADDSGLPNDRFFAVRPEGSVSTLKIQRTERGDSAVYLCASSLTGTSGSYNEQFFGPGTRLTVL.

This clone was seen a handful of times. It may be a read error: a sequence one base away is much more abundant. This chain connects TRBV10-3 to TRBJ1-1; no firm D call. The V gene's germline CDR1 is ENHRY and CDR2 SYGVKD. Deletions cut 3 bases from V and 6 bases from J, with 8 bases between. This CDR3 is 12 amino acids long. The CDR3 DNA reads TGTGCCATCAGTGATGATGGTTCTGAAGCTTTCTTT. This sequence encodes CAISDDGSEAFF.

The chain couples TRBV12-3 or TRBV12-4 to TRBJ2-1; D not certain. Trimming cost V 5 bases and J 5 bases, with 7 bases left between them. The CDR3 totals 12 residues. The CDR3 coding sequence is TGTGCCAGCAGTCTGGGCGACAATGAGCAGTTCTTC. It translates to CASSLGDNEQFF.

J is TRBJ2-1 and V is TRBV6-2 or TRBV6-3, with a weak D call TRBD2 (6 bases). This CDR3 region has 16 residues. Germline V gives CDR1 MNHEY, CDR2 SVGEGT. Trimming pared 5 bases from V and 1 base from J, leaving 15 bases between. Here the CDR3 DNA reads TGTGCCAGCAGTCCGACCGGTCTAGCGTCCTACAATGAGCAGTTCTTC. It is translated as CASSPTGLASYNEQFF.

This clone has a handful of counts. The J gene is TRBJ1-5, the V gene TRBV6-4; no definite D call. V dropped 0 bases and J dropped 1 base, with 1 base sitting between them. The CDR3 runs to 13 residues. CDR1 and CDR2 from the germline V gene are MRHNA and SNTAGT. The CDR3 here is CASSDSSNQPQHF. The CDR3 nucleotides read TGTGCCAGCAGTGACTCAAGCAATCAGCCCCAGCATTTT.